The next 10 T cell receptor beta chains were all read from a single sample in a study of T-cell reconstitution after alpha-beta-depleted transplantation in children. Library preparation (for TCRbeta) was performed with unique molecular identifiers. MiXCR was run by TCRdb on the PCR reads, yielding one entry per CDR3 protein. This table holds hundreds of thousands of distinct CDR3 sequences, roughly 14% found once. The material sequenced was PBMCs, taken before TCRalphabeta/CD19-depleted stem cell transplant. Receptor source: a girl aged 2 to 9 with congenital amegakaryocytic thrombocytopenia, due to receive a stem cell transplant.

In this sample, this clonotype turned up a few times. The CDR3 region is CASSGSTGLATNEKLFF. The DNA of the CDR3 is TGTGCCAGCTCGGGCTCGACAGGACTTGCAACTAATGAAAAACTGTTTTTT. The chain carries TRBV7-6 and TRBJ1-4; tentative D call: TRBD1 (6 bases). The CDR3 spans 17 residues. Trimming left V 8 bases short and J 0 bases short, with 19 bases between. Germline CDR1 and CDR2: SGHVS and FNYEAQ.

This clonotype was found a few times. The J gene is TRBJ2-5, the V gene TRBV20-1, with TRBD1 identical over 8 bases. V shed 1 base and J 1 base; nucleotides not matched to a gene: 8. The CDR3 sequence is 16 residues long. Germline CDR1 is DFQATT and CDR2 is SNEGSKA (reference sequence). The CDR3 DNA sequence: TGCAGTGCTAGAGGGGGGACAGGACGAGGCCAAGAGACCCAGTACTTC. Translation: CSARGGTGRGQETQYF.

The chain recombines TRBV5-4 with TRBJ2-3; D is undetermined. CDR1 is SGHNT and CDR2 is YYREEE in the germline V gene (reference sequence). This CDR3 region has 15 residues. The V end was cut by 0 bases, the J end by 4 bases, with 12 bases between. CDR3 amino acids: CASSLDTQVSDTQYF. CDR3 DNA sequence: TGTGCCAGCAGCTTGGATACCCAGGTTTCAGATACGCAGTATTTT. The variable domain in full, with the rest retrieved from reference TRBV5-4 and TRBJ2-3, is ETGVTQSPTHLIKTRGQQVTLRCSSQSGHNTVSWYQQALGQGPQFIFQYYREEENGRGNFPPRFSGLQFPNYSSELNVNALELDDSALYLCASSLDTQVSDTQYFGPGTRLTVL.

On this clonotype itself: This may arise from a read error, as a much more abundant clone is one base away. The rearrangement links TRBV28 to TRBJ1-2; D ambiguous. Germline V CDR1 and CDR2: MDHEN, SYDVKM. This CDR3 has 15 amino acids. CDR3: CASSFSALPNYGYPF. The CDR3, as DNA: TGTGCCAGCAGTTTTTCGGCACTACCTAACTATGGCTACCCCTTC.

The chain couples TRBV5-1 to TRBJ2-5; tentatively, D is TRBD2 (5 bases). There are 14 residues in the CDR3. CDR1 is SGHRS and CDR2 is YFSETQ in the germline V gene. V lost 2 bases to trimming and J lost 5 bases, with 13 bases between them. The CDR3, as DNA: TGCGCCAGCAGCTTAGCGTCCGGGGTGGAGACCCAGTACTTC. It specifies CASSLASGVETQYF.

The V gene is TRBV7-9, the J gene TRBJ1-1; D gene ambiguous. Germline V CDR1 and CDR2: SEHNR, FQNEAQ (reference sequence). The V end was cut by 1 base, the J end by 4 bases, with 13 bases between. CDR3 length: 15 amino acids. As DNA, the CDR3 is TGTGCCAGCAGCTTAGGAAGGATTTCGGGCACTGAAGCTTTCTTT. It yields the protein CASSLGRISGTEAFF.

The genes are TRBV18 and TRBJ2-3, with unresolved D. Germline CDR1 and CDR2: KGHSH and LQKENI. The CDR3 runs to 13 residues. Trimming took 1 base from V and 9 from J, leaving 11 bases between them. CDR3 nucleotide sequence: TGTGCCAGCTCACCACAAGAGGCAGCGACGCAGTATTTT. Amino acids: CASSPQEAATQYF.

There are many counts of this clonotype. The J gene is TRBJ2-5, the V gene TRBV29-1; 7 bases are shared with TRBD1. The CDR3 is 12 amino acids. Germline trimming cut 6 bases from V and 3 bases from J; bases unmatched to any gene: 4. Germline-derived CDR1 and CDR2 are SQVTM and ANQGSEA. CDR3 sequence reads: CSVTGLEETQYF. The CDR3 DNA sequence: TGCAGCGTGACAGGGTTAGAAGAGACCCAGTACTTC.

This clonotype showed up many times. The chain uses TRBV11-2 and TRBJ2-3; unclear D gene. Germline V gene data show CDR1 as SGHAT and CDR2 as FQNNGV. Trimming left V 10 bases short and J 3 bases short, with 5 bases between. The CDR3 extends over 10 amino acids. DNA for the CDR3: TGTGCCATTTCAACAGATACGCAGTATTTT. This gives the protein CAISTDTQYF.

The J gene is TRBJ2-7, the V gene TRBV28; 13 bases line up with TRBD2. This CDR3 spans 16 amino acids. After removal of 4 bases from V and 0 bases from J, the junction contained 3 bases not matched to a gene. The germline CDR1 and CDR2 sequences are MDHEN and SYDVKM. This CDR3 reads CASSWGLAGLSYEQYF. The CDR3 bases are TGTGCCAGCAGTTGGGGACTAGCGGGACTCTCCTACGAGCAGTACTTC.